This T cell receptor (beta chain) was retrieved from a study of T cell responses to AZD1222 COVID-19 vaccine. As for this clone: Other DNA sequences in the same sample also yield this CDR3.

CDR1 and CDR2 from the germline V gene are LNHDA and SQIVND (reference sequence). The V gene lost 2 bases and the J gene lost 0 bases, with 4 bases spanning the gap. This CDR3 has 13 amino acids. Profiled with immunoSEQ multiplex PCR; TCRdb holds only in-frame clones, not every one. The table shows about 140,000 clones, with around 87% occurring only once. The specimen comprised peripheral blood, sampled on day 0 of AZD1222 vaccination. This receptor was taken from an adult in good health. The chain joins TRBV19 to TRBJ1-1; D remains ambiguous. Here the CDR3 DNA reads TGTGCCAGTAGTATACTGGTGAACACTGAAGCTTTCTTT. Encoded protein: CASSILVNTEAFF.